Listed below are T cell receptor beta chains from one sample, sequenced in a study of Ad26.COV2.S vaccination and SARS-CoV-2 variants. Data came from immunoSEQ multiplex PCR; TCRdb stores just in-frame clones and leaves some out. The top ten hold less than 5.5% of the sample, which has fewer than 500,000 clones, 90% seen once. Source: peripheral blood, taken in a trial of Ad26.COV2.S vaccine versus placebo. The receptors here all came from a person aged 18-60 years who received the Ad26.COV2.S COVID-19 vaccine or a placebo. The CDR3 runs from the conserved cysteine through the conserved F or W. The D gene is left open where the match is weak.

TRBV18	TRBD2	TRBJ2-3	CASSPSGSRDTQYF
TRBV18	-	TRBJ2-7	CASSPLGGSYEQYF
TRBV10-3	-	TRBJ2-7	CAISARAQGLYEQYF
TRBV11-2	TRBD2	TRBJ2-1	CASSLGGRLAGNGNEQFF
TRBV4-3	-	TRBJ1-4	CASSQDRGREKLFF
TRBV5-6	TRBD1	TRBJ1-1	CASSLGDRASGTEAFF
TRBV7-2	-	TRBJ2-7	CASSLDPNSGAIYEQYF
TRBV24-1	-	TRBJ2-7	CATSDSNYEQYF
TRBV7-2	-	TRBJ1-5	CASSSRGDQPQHF
TRBV12-3/TRBV12-4	TRBD2	TRBJ2-5	CASSFGRQETQYF
TRBV28	-	TRBJ1-1	CASSLRRGAEAFF
TRBV11-2	-	TRBJ2-3	CASSLGWVAADTQYF
TRBV28	TRBD1	TRBJ2-5	CASSSRGGSETQYF
TRBV27	TRBD2	TRBJ2-7	CASSLGGGGGIPYEQYF
TRBV12-3/TRBV12-4	TRBD1	TRBJ2-5	CASGRDSEETQYF
TRBV24-1	TRBD2	TRBJ2-2	CATTTSGGDGELFF
TRBV27	-	TRBJ1-1	CASSLSGQAFATEAFF
TRBV9	-	TRBJ1-3	CASSVGDSGNTIYF
TRBV7-2	TRBD1	TRBJ2-3	CASTSRGRATQYF
TRBV13	-	TRBJ2-2	CASSLERDTGELFF
TRBV7-2	-	TRBJ2-3	CASSLGNDGTDTQYF
TRBV18	TRBD1	TRBJ1-2	CASSPRTGEVNGYTF
TRBV20-1	-	TRBJ2-1	CSASHGGSSYNEQFF
TRBV27	-	TRBJ2-3	CASSGPRLGTDTQYF
TRBV10-3	-	TRBJ2-5	CAISESGTPQETQYF
TRBV11-2	-	TRBJ2-7	CASSSLRDNSYEQYF
TRBV7-6	TRBD1	TRBJ2-2	CASSLTGGNTGELFF
TRBV6-2/TRBV6-3	-	TRBJ2-1	CASSYQKGEGYNEQFF
TRBV7-2	-	TRBJ2-7	CASSLDGRGYEQYF
TRBV6-1	-	TRBJ1-3	CASSESAAGNTIYF
TRBV28	TRBD2	TRBJ2-1	CASTNSGSGGYNEQFF
TRBV4-1	-	TRBJ1-6	CASSQGGLNSPLHF
TRBV2	TRBD1	TRBJ2-2	CASSSGTGMANTGELFF
TRBV18	TRBD1	TRBJ1-1	CASSPLPGQGKPNTEAFF
TRBV5-1	TRBD1	TRBJ1-1	CASSPPTGDTEAFF
TRBV9	TRBD1	TRBJ1-6	CASSVEAGGDNSPLHF
TRBV7-2	-	TRBJ2-1	CASSLGGSVIEQFF
TRBV7-8	TRBD2	TRBJ2-5	CASSLAATSGKETQYF
TRBV27	-	TRBJ2-7	CASSFFAYEQYF
TRBV24-1	-	TRBJ2-5	CATSEPLGLQETQYF
TRBV25-1	-	TRBJ1-1	CASSESPQNTEAFF
TRBV6-2/TRBV6-3	-	TRBJ2-7	CASSYNGFGEQYF
TRBV6-1	TRBD2	TRBJ2-7	CASSERVGGSSYEQYF
TRBV4-1	-	TRBJ2-1	CASSPLQGNEQFF
TRBV7-2	-	TRBJ2-5	CASSLDLRETQYF
TRBV5-4	-	TRBJ2-7	CASSTGTHPYEQYF
TRBV3-1/TRBV3-2	-	TRBJ2-1	CASSQDRRGDEQFF
TRBV5-6	TRBD2	TRBJ2-3	CASSRGLAGSADTQYF
TRBV6-6	-	TRBJ2-2	CASSTGNGAGELFF